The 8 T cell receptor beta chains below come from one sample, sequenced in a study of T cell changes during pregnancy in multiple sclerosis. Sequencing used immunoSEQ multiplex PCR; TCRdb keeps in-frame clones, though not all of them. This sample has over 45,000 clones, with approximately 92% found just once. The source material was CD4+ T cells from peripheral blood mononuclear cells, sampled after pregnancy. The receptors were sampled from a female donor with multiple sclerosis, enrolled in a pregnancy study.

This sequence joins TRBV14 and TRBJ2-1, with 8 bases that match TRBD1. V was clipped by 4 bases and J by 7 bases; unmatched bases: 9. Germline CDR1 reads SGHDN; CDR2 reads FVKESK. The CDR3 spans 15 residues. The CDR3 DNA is TGTGCCAGCAGCCCACGGGACAGGCTAGTTAATGAGCAGTTCTTC. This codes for CASSPRDRLVNEQFF.

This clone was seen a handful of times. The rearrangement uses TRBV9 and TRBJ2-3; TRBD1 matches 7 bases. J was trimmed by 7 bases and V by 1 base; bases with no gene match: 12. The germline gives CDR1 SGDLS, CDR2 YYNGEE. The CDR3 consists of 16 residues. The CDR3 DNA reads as TGTGCCAGCAGCGTAAGTGGACAGGTCTCCCTAAATACGCAGTATTTT. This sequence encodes CASSVSGQVSLNTQYF.

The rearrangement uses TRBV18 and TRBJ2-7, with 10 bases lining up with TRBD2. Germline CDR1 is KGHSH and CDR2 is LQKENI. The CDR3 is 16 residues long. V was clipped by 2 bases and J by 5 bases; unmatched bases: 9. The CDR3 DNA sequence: TGTGCCAGCTCACCAGAGACTAGCGGGTTTCGGAACGAGCAGTACTTC. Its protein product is CASSPETSGFRNEQYF.

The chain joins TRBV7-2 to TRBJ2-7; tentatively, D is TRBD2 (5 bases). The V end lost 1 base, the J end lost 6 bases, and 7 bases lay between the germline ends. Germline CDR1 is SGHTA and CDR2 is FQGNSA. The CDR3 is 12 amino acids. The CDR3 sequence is CASSLEGSEQYF. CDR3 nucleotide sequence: TGTGCCAGCAGCTTAGAAGGGAGCGAGCAGTACTTC. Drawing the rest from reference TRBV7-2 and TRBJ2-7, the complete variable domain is GAGVSQSPSNKVTEKGKDVELRCDPISGHTALYWYRQSLGQGLEFLIYFQGNSAPDKSGLPSDRFSAERTGGSVSTLTIQRTQQEDSAVYLCASSLEGSEQYFGPGTRLTVT.

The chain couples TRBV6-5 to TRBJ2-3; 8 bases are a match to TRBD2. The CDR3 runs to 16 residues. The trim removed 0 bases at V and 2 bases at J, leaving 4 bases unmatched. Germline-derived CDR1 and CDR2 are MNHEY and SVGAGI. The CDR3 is CASSYSGTSNTDTQYF. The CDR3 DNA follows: TGTGCCAGCAGTTACTCCGGGACTAGTAACACAGATACGCAGTATTTT.

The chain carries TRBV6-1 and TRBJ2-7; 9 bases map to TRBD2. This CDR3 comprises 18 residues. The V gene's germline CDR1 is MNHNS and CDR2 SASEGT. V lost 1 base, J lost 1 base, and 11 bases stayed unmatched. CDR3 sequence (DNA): TGTGCCAGCAGTGAAGAATTCAGCGGGAGGCTCTTGTCCTACGAGCAGTACTTC. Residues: CASSEEFSGRLLSYEQYF.

CDR3 residues: CASSQGDRGHRGELFF. The DNA of the CDR3 is TGCGCCAGCAGCCAAGGAGACAGGGGCCATCGCGGGGAGCTGTTTTTT. The rearrangement uses TRBV4-1 and TRBJ2-2; 8 nucleotides agree with TRBD1. The CDR3 has 16 residues. Looked up from germline, CDR1 is MGHRA and CDR2 is YSYEKL. Losses at the gene ends were 1 base for V and 7 bases for J; bases not matched to a gene: 8.

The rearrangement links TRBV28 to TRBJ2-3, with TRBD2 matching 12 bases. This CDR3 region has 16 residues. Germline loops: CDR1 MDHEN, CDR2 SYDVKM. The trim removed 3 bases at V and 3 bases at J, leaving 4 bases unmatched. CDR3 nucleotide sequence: TGTGCCAGCAGTTTGTCGCTAGCGGGAGGGACAGATACGCAGTATTTT. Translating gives CASSLSLAGGTDTQYF.